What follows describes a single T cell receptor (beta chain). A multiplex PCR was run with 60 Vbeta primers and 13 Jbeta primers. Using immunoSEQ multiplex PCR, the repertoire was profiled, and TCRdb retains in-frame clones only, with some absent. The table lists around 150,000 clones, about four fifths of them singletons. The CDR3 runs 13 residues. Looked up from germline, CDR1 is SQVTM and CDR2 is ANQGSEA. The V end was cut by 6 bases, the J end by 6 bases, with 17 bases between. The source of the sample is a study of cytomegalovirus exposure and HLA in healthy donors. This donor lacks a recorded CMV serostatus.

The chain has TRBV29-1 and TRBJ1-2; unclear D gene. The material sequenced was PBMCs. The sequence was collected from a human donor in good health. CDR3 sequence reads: CSVPATGADGYTF. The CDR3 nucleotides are TGCAGCGTACCAGCAACGGGAGCAGATGGCTACACCTTC.